These 28 T cell receptor beta chains came from one sample sequenced in a study of shared clonotypes between healthy human individuals (dated by TCRdb to the early 2020s). Libraries were prepared through the immunoSEQ multiplex PCR assay. TCRdb holds this immuneACCESS table with in-frame rearrangements only. Some clones are missing; in checked studies, unresolved V genes explain under half, and the rest has no known cause. This sample has approximately 2.1 million clones in its table, and about 92% of those were observed once. The ten most abundant clones make up under 0.45% of the sample. Sample: naive CD4+ T cells from PBMCs. The cell subset or site label here, explained by the study, means: CD45RA+ positively selected. These TCRs come from a man between 18 and 35 years old in good health. Some clones in this sample may be carry-over from other donors' samples.

Comments on this clone: The identical CDR3 is also encoded by other nucleotide sequences in the sample. This chain joins TRBV19 and TRBJ2-5; D is undetermined. Germline CDR1 and CDR2: LNHDA and SQIVND (reference sequence). Trimming pared 0 bases from V and 3 bases from J, leaving 5 bases between. The CDR3 runs 13 residues. The CDR3 reads CASSIDRKETQYF. Here the CDR3 DNA reads TGTGCCAGTAGTATAGATCGTAAAGAGACCCAGTACTTC.

V gene TRBV9 combines with J gene TRBJ2-7; 7 bases are a match to TRBD2. With V trimmed by 0 bases and J by 4 bases, 7 bases remained unmatched. Germline loops: CDR1 SGDLS, CDR2 YYNGEE. This CDR3 spans 15 amino acids. The CDR3 nucleotides are TGTGCCAGCAGCGTAGCTGACGGGAGGAAATACGAGCAGTACTTC. This sequence encodes CASSVADGRKYEQYF.

This chain links TRBV7-2 with TRBJ1-3, with a weak D call TRBD1 (6 bases). The V and J ends lost 4 bases and 4 bases respectively, with 23 bases between them. This CDR3 comprises 18 residues. Germline-derived CDR1 and CDR2 are SGHTA and FQGNSA. CDR3 protein: CASSSRLSEGGAGNTIYF. Written as DNA, the CDR3 is TGTGCCAGCAGCTCACGGTTAAGCGAAGGGGGGGCCGGAAACACCATATATTTT.

The sample holds one count of this clone. The rearrangement links TRBV6-6 to TRBJ2-1; D is ambiguous. This CDR3 is built from 13 residues. Germline CDR1 reads MNHNY; CDR2 reads SVGAGI (reference sequence). The germline V and J ends were trimmed by 7 bases and 5 bases, with 12 bases remaining between them. The CDR3 DNA reads TGTGCCAGCACCTTGGGCTACAACAATGAGCAGTTCTTC. Its protein is CASTLGYNNEQFF.

This clone was seen only a few times. The chain is built from TRBV30 and TRBJ1-1; D is possibly TRBD1 (6 bases). This CDR3 spans 15 amino acids. Trimming removed 3 bases at V and 3 bases at J, with 17 bases between. In germline, CDR1 is GTSNPN, CDR2 SVGIG (reference sequence). DNA for the CDR3: TGTGCCTGGAGACCGGGGGCGCGGAGGGACACTGAAGCTTTCTTT. This gives the protein CAWRPGARRDTEAFF.

The J gene is TRBJ2-3, the V gene TRBV29-1, with D unclear. CDR3 size: 10 residues. Germline-derived CDR1 and CDR2 are SQVTM and ANQGSEA. V lost 7 bases and J 6 bases, leaving 8 bases between the germline ends. The CDR3 nucleotides read TGCAGCGCAAGAATGGATACGCAGTATTTT. Translated, it gives CSARMDTQYF.

The chain recombines TRBV9 with TRBJ1-2; D gene uncertain. The germline gives CDR1 SGDLS, CDR2 YYNGEE. Trimming removed 0 bases from V and 0 bases from J, with 9 bases in between. This CDR3 is built from 15 residues. The DNA of the CDR3 is TGTGCCAGCAGCGTAGTACAGAACACTAACTATGGCTACACCTTC. Residues: CASSVVQNTNYGYTF.

This clone was recorded only once. The chain links TRBV7-3 to TRBJ2-3; D uncertain. The germline V gene has CDR1 SGHTA and CDR2 FQGTGA. CDR3 length equals 13 residues. V lost 2 bases and J 8 bases, leaving 11 bases between the germline ends. The DNA of the CDR3 is TGTGCCAGCAGCTTAGCGCAGGAAGGTACGCAGTATTTT. Translated: CASSLAQEGTQYF.

J is TRBJ2-7 and V is TRBV10-3; 10 bases agree with TRBD2. The V gene end was trimmed by 5 bases and the J gene end by 12 bases; junction bases not matched to a gene: 7. This CDR3 has 12 amino acids. Per the germline V gene, CDR1 is ENHRY and CDR2 is SYGVKD. For the CDR3, the DNA is TGTGCCATCAGTCCGGGACTAGCGTATCTGTACTTC. It encodes CAISPGLAYLYF.

The chain joins TRBV2 to TRBJ2-7; weak D call: TRBD2 (6 bases). This CDR3 spans 15 amino acids. V was clipped by 0 bases and J by 0 bases, with 9 bases between them. CDR1 and CDR2 from the germline V gene are SNHLY and FYNNEI. The CDR3 loop reads CASSEARGISYEQYF. As DNA, the CDR3 is TGTGCCAGCAGTGAAGCGCGGGGCATCTCCTACGAGCAGTACTTC.

As regards this clone: Other nucleotide sequences in the sample specify the same CDR3. V and J are TRBV5-4 and TRBJ1-3; TRBD1 aligns across 7 bases. V shed 3 bases and J 4 bases; nucleotides not matched to a gene: 1. The germline V gene has CDR1 SGHNT and CDR2 YYREEE (reference sequence). The CDR3 spans 13 residues. CDR3 in amino acids: CASSSDRGNTIYF. DNA of the CDR3: TGTGCCAGCAGCTCGGACAGGGGAAACACCATATATTTT.

This clone appeared a single time. This chain links TRBV11-2 with TRBJ2-1; 13 bases line up with TRBD2. The ends lost 1 base at V and 13 bases at J; junction bases unmatched: 4. Per germline, CDR1 SGHAT and CDR2 FQNNGV. The CDR3 contains 14 residues. This CDR3 is CASSLVGLAGVQFF. As DNA, the CDR3 is TGTGCCAGCAGCTTAGTTGGACTAGCGGGAGTCCAGTTCTTC. The complete variable domain, with remaining parts taken from reference TRBV11-2 and TRBJ2-1, reads EAGVAQSPRYKIIEKRQSVAFWCNPISGHATLYWYQQILGQGPKLLIQFQNNGVVDDSQLPKDRFSAERLKGVDSTLKIQPAKLEDSAVYLCASSLVGLAGVQFFGPGTRLTVL.

V gene TRBV11-1 combines with J gene TRBJ2-1; 11 bases line up with TRBD2. CDR1 SGHAT and CDR2 FQDESV come from the germline V gene (reference sequence). Losses at the gene ends were 2 bases for V and 6 bases for J; bases not matched to a gene: 6. This CDR3 has 16 amino acids. CDR3 bases: TGTGCCAGCAGCTTATTCGGACTAGCGGGCACCAATGAGCAGTTCTTC. Encoded protein: CASSLFGLAGTNEQFF.

The V call is TRBV27, the J call TRBJ2-5; 7 bases agree with TRBD1. The CDR3 totals 14 residues. V trimming: 5 bases; J trimming: 1 base; junction bases outside the gene matches: 4. Germline V gene sequence: CDR1 MNHEY, CDR2 SMNVEV (reference sequence). The DNA for the CDR3 is TGTGCCAGCAGTATCCGGGACAGCCAAGAGACCCAGTACTTC. It translates to CASSIRDSQETQYF.

The genes are TRBV11-2 and TRBJ2-2; tentatively, D is TRBD2 (6 bases). Germline V gene lookup returns CDR1 SGHAT and CDR2 FQNNGV. This CDR3 spans 15 amino acids. V was pared by 5 bases and J by 6 bases, with 16 bases between. The CDR3 is CASSPDQWEAGELFF. The CDR3 DNA sequence: TGTGCCAGCAGCCCAGATCAATGGGAGGCCGGGGAGCTGTTTTTT.

This sequence joins TRBV5-1 and TRBJ1-3; D call uncertain. V was cut by 5 bases and J by 1 base, with 25 bases left in between. The CDR3 consists of 19 residues. CDR1 is SGHRS and CDR2 is YFSETQ in the germline V gene. The CDR3: CASSPNQKPPGASGNTIYF. The DNA for the CDR3 is TGCGCCAGCAGTCCGAACCAAAAGCCACCCGGAGCATCTGGAAACACCATATATTTT.

The chain employs TRBV4-1 and TRBJ1-2, with 8 bases that match TRBD1. V lost 4 bases, J lost 3 bases, and 7 bases stayed unmatched. The germline V gene has CDR1 MGHRA and CDR2 YSYEKL. The length of the CDR3 is 15 residues. The CDR3: CASSRRTGRDYGYTF. CDR3 coding DNA: TGCGCCAGCAGCCGCAGGACAGGGCGTGACTATGGCTACACCTTC.

The V and J genes are TRBV6-1 and TRBJ2-2; D unresolved. The CDR3 covers 12 residues. The ends were cut back, 7 bases at V and 7 bases at J, with 10 bases in the middle. Germline CDR1 and CDR2: MNHNS and SASEGT. The chain's CDR3 is CASNPSFGELFF. The CDR3 DNA follows: TGTGCCAGCAATCCGAGTTTCGGGGAGCTGTTTTTT.

J is TRBJ2-1 and V is TRBV18; 7 bases align to TRBD2. The CDR3 is made up of 14 amino acids. Germline V gives CDR1 KGHSH, CDR2 LQKENI. Trimming at V came to 1 base and at J to 8 bases, leaving 5 bases not matched to a gene. The CDR3 sequence is CASSPRLAVDEQFF. The DNA of the CDR3 is TGTGCCAGCTCACCACGACTAGCTGTCGATGAGCAGTTCTTC.

The chain has TRBV10-3 and TRBJ2-7; 8 nucleotides align to TRBD2. The germline V gene has CDR1 ENHRY and CDR2 SYGVKD. V dropped 2 bases and J dropped 5; count of bases not matched to a gene: 8. The CDR3 is 15 residues long. Written as DNA, the CDR3 is TGTGCCATCAGTGAGGGACGGAGGCGGGAGGACGAGCAGTACTTC. It codes for CAISEGRRREDEQYF.

This chain joins TRBV28 and TRBJ1-1; maybe TRBD1 (6 bases). Germline V CDR1 and CDR2: MDHEN, SYDVKM. This CDR3 is built from 15 residues. V dropped 5 bases and J dropped 0 bases, with 13 bases sitting between them. The CDR3 sequence: CASSPLGGVNTEAFF. CDR3 DNA: TGTGCCAGCAGTCCGTTAGGGGGAGTGAACACTGAAGCTTTCTTT.

The V gene is TRBV9, the J gene TRBJ2-5; D gene unclear. The CDR3 totals 14 residues. V was cut by 0 bases and J by 1 base, with 7 bases left in between. Germline CDR1 is SGDLS and CDR2 is YYNGEE. The CDR3 region has the DNA TGTGCCAGCAGCGTAGGGGCAAGCCAAGAGACCCAGTACTTC. Translation gives CASSVGASQETQYF.

The V and J genes are TRBV9 and TRBJ2-1, with D possibly being TRBD1 or TRBD2 (5 bases each). CDR1 is SGDLS, CDR2 YYNGEE, per germline. The CDR3 loop spans 15 amino acids. The V end lost 3 bases, the J end lost 4 bases, and 14 bases lay between the germline ends. The CDR3 sequence is CASSARMGEYNEQFF. The CDR3 DNA follows: TGTGCCAGCAGCGCCCGAATGGGGGAATACAATGAGCAGTTCTTC.

The rearrangement links TRBV30 to TRBJ2-7; 11 bases line up with TRBD2. Losses at the gene ends were 2 bases for V and 0 bases for J; bases not matched to a gene: 9. The germline V gene encodes CDR1 GTSNPN and CDR2 SVGIG (reference sequence). This CDR3 has 17 amino acids. In DNA form, the CDR3 reads TGTGCCTGGAGTAAGCTAGCGGGAGGCTCTTACTCCTACGAGCAGTACTTC. Translating gives CAWSKLAGGSYSYEQYF.

The chain couples TRBV28 to TRBJ2-2; no clear D. V gave up 0 bases and J gave up 4 bases, with 9 bases separating them. Germline CDR1 MDHEN, CDR2 SYDVKM. The CDR3 has 15 amino acids. CDR3 bases: TGTGCCAGCAGTTTATGGCAGGCTGGCACCGGGGAGCTGTTTTTT. Translation gives CASSLWQAGTGELFF.

CDR3 in DNA: TGTGCCATCAGTGAGCCGGGACAGGGCCCACTGGAGACCCAGTACTTC. As protein: CAISEPGQGPLETQYF. This chain uses TRBV10-3 with TRBJ2-5; 9 bases are a match to TRBD1. V gave up 2 bases and J gave up 5 bases; unmatched junction bases: 9. CDR3 size: 16 residues. Germline CDR1 and CDR2: ENHRY and SYGVKD.

V gene TRBV4-3 combines with J gene TRBJ2-3, with 8 bases lining up with TRBD1. CDR3 length: 17 amino acids. V lost 5 bases and J lost 4; bases outside the gene matches: 14. CDR1 LGHNA and CDR2 YSLEER come from the germline V gene. The chain's CDR3 is CASSDSTHRGSSDTQYF. The CDR3, as DNA: TGCGCCAGCAGCGACTCTACTCACAGGGGGAGCTCAGATACGCAGTATTTT.

This chain joins TRBV28 and TRBJ1-1, with a tentative D call TRBD1 (6 bases). Germline V lookup: CDR1 MDHEN, CDR2 SYDVKM. The CDR3 spans 15 residues. Trimming pared 3 bases from V and 6 bases from J, leaving 17 bases between. CDR3 nucleotide sequence: TGTGCCAGCAGTTTTTATGGGGGCATCCGACCTGAAGCTTTCTTT. Amino acids: CASSFYGGIRPEAFF.